The present TCR beta chain was sequenced within a study of blood T cells in healthy people across ages. Sample-barcoded 5' priming and a J-beta primer mix drove a second PCR of 7 to 11 cycles. TCRdb fed the 5' RACE reads into MiXCR, producing one record per CDR3 protein. The profile shows about 1.4 million distinct CDR3 sequences, approximately 59% of them singletons. The germline gives CDR1 SSHAT, CDR2 FNYEAQ (reference sequence). This CDR3 has 16 amino acids. The rearrangement uses TRBV7-7 and TRBJ2-1; 8 nucleotides align to TRBD2. The end of the DNA is better explained by TRBJ2-7, so the J call may be wrong. The source is a young man in good health. Sequenced input: blood. In nucleotides, the CDR3 is TGTGCCAGCAGCTTCGAAGCGGGAGTAACCTACAATGAGCAGTACTTC. This encodes CASSFEAGVTYNEQYF.